The rows below give T cell receptor beta chains drawn from one sample of a study of T cells in Graves' hyperthyroidism and ophthalmopathy. Each CDR3 protein is one row after TCRdb ran MiXCR on the multiplex PCR reads. The sample includes some 350,000 distinct CDR3 sequences, roughly 15% of them seen just once. The sample comprised blood. These receptors originate from an older woman with Graves' ophthalmopathy. CDR3s include the opening cysteine and the closing phenylalanine or tryptophan. A D gene is named only where the DNA matches it firmly. Clone size appears in some rows only: once, few, many, or a class for an expanded clone.

V gene	D gene	J gene	clone size	CDR3 DNA	CDR3 protein
TRBV28	.	TRBJ2-7	many	TGTGCCAGCAGTTTACGGGGACAGCCGGGACTCCCTCCCCACGAGCAGTACTTC	CASSLRGQPGLPPHEQYF
TRBV10-3	TRBD2	TRBJ2-3	many	TGTGCCATCAGTGACCCAGCGGGAGGGCGTCGTGATACGCAGTATTTT	CAISDPAGGRRDTQYF
TRBV30	.	TRBJ2-1	many	TGTGCCTGGAGTGTACAAAGAAGGGGCAATGAGCAGTTCTTC	CAWSVQRRGNEQFF
TRBV11-2	.	TRBJ2-7	many	TGTGCCAGCAGCTTAGGGGATGGGCCGTTAAGCTCCTACGAGCAGTACTTC	CASSLGDGPLSSYEQYF
TRBV5-1	TRBD2	TRBJ2-7	.	TGCGCCAGCAGCTTGGAGCAGTCTAGCGGTCACTACGAGCAGTACTTC	CASSLEQSSGHYEQYF
TRBV7-3	TRBD1	TRBJ2-7	few	TGTGCCAGCAGCTTGACCGACTCAGGGGGCCTAGCCTACGAGCAGTACTTC	CASSLTDSGGLAYEQYF
TRBV7-2	TRBD2	TRBJ2-7	many	TGTGCCAGCAGCTTAGAATTAGCGGGAGGAACCTACGAGCAGTACTTC	CASSLELAGGTYEQYF
TRBV2	.	TRBJ2-2	few	TGTGCCAGCAGTGAAGCGAATGGCGGGGAGCTGTTTTTT	CASSEANGGELFF
TRBV7-9	.	TRBJ1-2	few	TGTGCCAGCAGCCCCCTTCCAGGGGAGGGCGACTATGGCTACACCTTC	CASSPLPGEGDYGYTF
TRBV2	TRBD1	TRBJ2-5	many	TGTGCCAGCAGTCAGACAGGGGATCCCGAGACCCAGTACTTC	CASSQTGDPETQYF
TRBV2	.	TRBJ2-1	many	TGTGCCAGCAGTGAACGGGGGTGGAATGAGCAGTTCTTC	CASSERGWNEQFF
TRBV7-9	.	TRBJ2-1	many	TGTGCCAGCAGTCCAAGGTCGGCATCTTACAATGAGCAGTTCTTC	CASSPRSASYNEQFF
TRBV6-1	.	TRBJ1-6	many	TGTGCCAGCAGGAATCAGGGTGGCTCACCCCTCCACTTT	CASRNQGGSPLHF
TRBV9	.	TRBJ2-2	.	TGTGCCAGCAGCGTAGTACAGGGACCCACCGGGGAGCTGTTTTTT	CASSVVQGPTGELFF
TRBV27	TRBD1	TRBJ2-4	.	TGTGCCAGCGGCTCGACAGGGGTACACATTCAGTACTTC	CASGSTGVHIQYF
TRBV5-1	.	TRBJ2-5	many	TGCGCCAGCAGCCTTTTTGCCGACCAAGAGACCCAGTACTTC	CASSLFADQETQYF
TRBV20-1	TRBD2	TRBJ2-7	many	TGCAGTGCTAGAGATACGGGGGGGGTTTTAGGGTACGAGCAGTACTTC	CSARDTGGVLGYEQYF
TRBV11-3	.	TRBJ2-7	many	TGTGCCAGCAGCTTAGAGGTGGCAGGGCGGGACGAGCAGTACTTC	CASSLEVAGRDEQYF
TRBV10-3	.	TRBJ2-1	many	TGTGCCATCGGAGGGAAGCTGGAGACCGAGCAGTTCTTC	CAIGGKLETEQFF
TRBV5-1	TRBD2	TRBJ2-3	once	TGCGCCAGCAGCACTAGCGGGAGATTTCCAGATACGCAGTATTTT	CASSTSGRFPDTQYF
TRBV28	.	TRBJ1-5	many	TGTGCCAGCAGCATGAGTGGGGGCGGGAATCAGCCCCAGCATTTT	CASSMSGGGNQPQHF
TRBV20-1	TRBD2	TRBJ2-7	many	TGCAGTGCTAGAGATCCCCAGTCGGCCAGCGGGAGAGAGTACGAGCAGTACTTC	CSARDPQSASGREYEQYF
TRBV5-8	.	TRBJ2-7	many	TGTGCCAGCAGCTCCGGCATCCACCCCAACGAGCAGTACTTC	CASSSGIHPNEQYF
TRBV19	.	TRBJ2-5	few	TGTGCCAGTAGTCAAGGGGCCCCTCAAGAGACCCAGTACTTC	CASSQGAPQETQYF
TRBV11-1	.	TRBJ2-7	few	TGTGCCACCAGCATGGGGGTAACCTACGAGCAGTACTTC	CATSMGVTYEQYF
TRBV29-1	TRBD1	TRBJ2-7	few	TGCAGCGTGACAGGGGGGTACGAGCAGTACTTC	CSVTGGYEQYF
TRBV7-9	.	TRBJ1-4	many	TGTGCCAGCAGCATGACAGGAGATAATGAAAAACTGTTTTTT	CASSMTGDNEKLFF
TRBV3-1	TRBD2	TRBJ2-7	many	TGTGCCAGCAGCCAAGAGACTAGCGGGAGGGTATACGAGCAGTACTTC	CASSQETSGRVYEQYF
TRBV28	.	TRBJ2-5	many	TGTGCCAGCAGTCCGCCGGACGCCCGAACCACCCAGTACTTC	CASSPPDARTTQYF
TRBV19	TRBD1	TRBJ2-1	few	TGTGCCAGTAGTATTTGGACAGGGTCTAGTGAGCAGTTCTTC	CASSIWTGSSEQFF
TRBV6-1	TRBD1	TRBJ2-2	few	TGTGCCAGCAGTCAGTCCCCCGGGACAGCGAACACCGGGGAGCTGTTTTTT	CASSQSPGTANTGELFF
TRBV7-2	TRBD2	TRBJ2-7	many	TGTGCCAGCAGCCTTCTTCTAGCGGGAACCCACGAGCAGTACTTC	CASSLLLAGTHEQYF
TRBV12-3/TRBV12-4	TRBD2	TRBJ2-2	many	TGTGCCAGCAGTCTCGGGGGAGCGGGAAACACCGGGGAGCTGTTTTTT	CASSLGGAGNTGELFF
TRBV18	TRBD1	TRBJ1-1	many	TGTGCCAGCTCACCTCCACAGGGGAAAACTGAAGCTTTCTTT	CASSPPQGKTEAFF
TRBV19	.	TRBJ2-7	.	TGTGCCAGTAGAGCAGACAACTACGAGCAGTACTTC	CASRADNYEQYF
TRBV3-1	TRBD1	TRBJ1-1	many	TGTGCCAGCAGCCAAGAAAGGGGGCGAGGGGCTGAAGCTTTCTTT	CASSQERGRGAEAFF
TRBV11-3	TRBD1	TRBJ2-1	many	TGTGCCAGCAGCTTACCCGGGACAGGGAAGCAGTTCTTC	CASSLPGTGKQFF
TRBV30	.	TRBJ2-1	many	TGTGCCTGGAGTGTACAGGAAGCCGCCGTTCAGTTCTTC	CAWSVQEAAVQFF
TRBV20-1	TRBD2	TRBJ2-3	once	TGCAGTGCTAGAAGCGGGAGGGCTAGCACAGATACGCAGTATTTT	CSARSGRASTDTQYF
TRBV13	.	TRBJ2-3	.	TGTGCCAGCAGCTTAAGGGGGCTAGCGGCCACAGATACGCAGTATTTT	CASSLRGLAATDTQYF
TRBV7-2	.	TRBJ2-1	many	TGTGCCAGCGACCCGACCCCGCGACTTAACTCCTACAATGAGCAGTTCTTC	CASDPTPRLNSYNEQFF
TRBV24-1	TRBD2	TRBJ2-7	few	TGTGCCACCAGTGACCCCGACGGGGGGTACGGGCAGTACTTC	CATSDPDGGYGQYF
TRBV10-1	TRBD1	TRBJ2-1	few	TGCGCCAGCAGTGCCATACAGGGGGCTCGGTCAAATGAGCAGTTCTTC	CASSAIQGARSNEQFF
TRBV2	.	TRBJ2-5	few	TGTGCCAGCAGTTCCGAGGTAGAGACCCAGTACTTC	CASSSEVETQYF
TRBV12-3/TRBV12-4	.	TRBJ2-3	many	TGTGCCAGCAGTTCCAGCCCGATCCCCACAGATACGCAGTATTTT	CASSSSPIPTDTQYF
TRBV10-3	.	TRBJ1-2	.	TGTGCCATCAGTGATTGGACAGATGGCTACACCTTC	CAISDWTDGYTF
TRBV5-1	TRBD1	TRBJ2-4	many	TGCGCCAGCAGCTGGACAGACAGGGCCTCAAACATTCAGTACTTC	CASSWTDRASNIQYF
TRBV20-1	TRBD1	TRBJ1-1	many	TGCAGCCCCGGGGACAGGATGAACACTGAAGCTTTCTTT	CSPGDRMNTEAFF
TRBV3-1	TRBD2	TRBJ2-1	many	TGTGCCAGCAGCCAAGATTCTAGCGGGAGTTCTGAGCAGTTCTTC	CASSQDSSGSSEQFF
TRBV20-1	TRBD1	TRBJ2-3	many	TGCAGTGCTACGACAGGGGCGGGAGATACGCAGTATTTT	CSATTGAGDTQYF
TRBV2	.	TRBJ1-4	.	TGTGCCAGCAGTGAGGGAGCGGGTGAAAAACTGTTTTTT	CASSEGAGEKLFF
TRBV29-1	TRBD2	TRBJ2-1	few	TGCAGCGTTGCAATGACTAGCGGTTACAATGAGCAGTTCTTC	CSVAMTSGYNEQFF
TRBV19	.	TRBJ1-1	.	TGTGCCAGTAGTATCCCTGGGGACACTGAAGCTTTCTTT	CASSIPGDTEAFF